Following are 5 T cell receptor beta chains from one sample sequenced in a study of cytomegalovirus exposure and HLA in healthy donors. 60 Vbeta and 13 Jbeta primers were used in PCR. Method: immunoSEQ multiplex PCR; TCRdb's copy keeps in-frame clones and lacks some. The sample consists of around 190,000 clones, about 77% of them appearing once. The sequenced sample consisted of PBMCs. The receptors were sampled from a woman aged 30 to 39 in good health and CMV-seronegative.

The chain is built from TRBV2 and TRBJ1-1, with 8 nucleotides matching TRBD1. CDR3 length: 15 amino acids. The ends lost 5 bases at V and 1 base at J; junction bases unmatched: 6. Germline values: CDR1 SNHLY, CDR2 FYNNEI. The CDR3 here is CASSTQGGGNTEAFF. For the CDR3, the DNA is TGTGCCAGCAGTACACAGGGGGGAGGGAACACTGAAGCTTTCTTT.

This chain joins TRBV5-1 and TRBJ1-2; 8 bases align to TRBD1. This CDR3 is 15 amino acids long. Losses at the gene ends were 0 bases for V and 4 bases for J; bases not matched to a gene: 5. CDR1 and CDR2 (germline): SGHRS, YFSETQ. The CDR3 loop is CASSLAGTGGYGYTF. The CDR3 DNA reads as TGCGCCAGCAGCTTGGCCGGGACAGGCGGCTATGGCTACACCTTC.

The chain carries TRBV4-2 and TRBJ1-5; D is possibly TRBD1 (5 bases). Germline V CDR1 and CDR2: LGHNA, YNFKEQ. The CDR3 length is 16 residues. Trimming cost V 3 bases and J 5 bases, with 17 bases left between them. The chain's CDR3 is CASSHAGGRGDQPQHF. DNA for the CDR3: TGTGCCAGCAGCCATGCCGGCGGACGGGGGGATCAGCCCCAGCATTTT.

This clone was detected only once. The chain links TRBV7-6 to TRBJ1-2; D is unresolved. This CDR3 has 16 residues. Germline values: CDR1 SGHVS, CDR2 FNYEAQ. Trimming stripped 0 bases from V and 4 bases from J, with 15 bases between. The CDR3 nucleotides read TGTGCCAGCAGCTTAGCGGCGTCAGGAGGATCCTATGGCTACACCTTC. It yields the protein CASSLAASGGSYGYTF.

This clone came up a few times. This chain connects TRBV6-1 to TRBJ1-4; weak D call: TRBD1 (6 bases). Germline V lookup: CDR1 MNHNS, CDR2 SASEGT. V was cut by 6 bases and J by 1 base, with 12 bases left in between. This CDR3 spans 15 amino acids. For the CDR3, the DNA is TGTGCCAGCAGCCCACAGACAGGAACTAATGAAAAACTGTTTTTT. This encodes CASSPQTGTNEKLFF.